This T cell receptor beta chain was sequenced during a study of blood T cell repertoires in COVID-19. Profiling relied on immunoSEQ multiplex PCR, and the TCRdb table lists in-frame clones only, not all of them. This sample yields fewer than 200,000 clones, of which roughly 89% are seen a single time; around an eighth belongs to the top ten. V lost 5 bases, J lost 1 base, and 7 bases stayed unmatched. The CDR3 sequence is 15 residues long. CDR1 is MDHEN and CDR2 is SYDVKM in the germline V gene. The V call is TRBV28, the J call TRBJ1-1, with 7 bases that match TRBD1. This receptor was obtained from a woman between 65 and 79 years old with COVID-19, enrolled during active disease. Material: peripheral blood. In DNA, the CDR3 is TGTGCCAGCAGTATCCAGGGGGGCCGGAACACTGAAGCTTTCTTT. It encodes CASSIQGGRNTEAFF.